Described below is a single T cell receptor (beta chain) sequence and its context. PCR employed 60 Vbeta and 13 Jbeta primers. Generated by immunoSEQ multiplex PCR, the TCRdb table keeps only in-frame clones and is missing some. Of about 170,000 clones listed, around 80% are singletons. These data originate in a study of cytomegalovirus exposure and HLA in healthy donors. The J segment lost 3 bases and the V segment lost 6 bases, leaving 6 bases of the junction unmatched. Germline V gene sequence: CDR1 MNHEY, CDR2 SVGAGI. The CDR3 sequence is 15 residues long. This sequence originates from a man younger than 35 in good health and CMV-seronegative. The chain couples TRBV6-5 to TRBJ2-5; 11 positions agree with TRBD2. What was sequenced was PBMCs. The CDR3 DNA follows: TGTGCCAGCAGGGGGGGACTAGCGGAGAAAGAGACCCAGTACTTC. As protein: CASRGGLAEKETQYF.